The rows below give T cell receptor beta chains drawn from one sample of a study of Graves' ophthalmopathy and Graves' hyperthyroidism. In TCRdb, the multiplex PCR reads were re-called with MiXCR into one record per CDR3 protein. Here the sample spans a few hundred thousand distinct CDR3 sequences, about 40% being singletons. The specimen was peripheral blood or thyroid tissue (not recorded which). These receptors were taken from an adult man with Graves' hyperthyroidism. The CDR3 runs from the conserved cysteine through the conserved F or W. Clone size is shown for a subset of rows, as once, few, many or a class of expanded clone.

length	V	size	J	CDR3
13	TRBV7-9	many	TRBJ1-5	CASSLEDGQPQHF
14	TRBV24-1	-	TRBJ1-5	CATSDQWDRSNEHF
14	TRBV10-3	-	TRBJ1-5	CAISEGQGGQPQHF
14	TRBV5-1	many	TRBJ1-1	CASSLTGVSTEAFF
9	TRBV7-9	-	TRBJ2-2	CASSPRLVF
15	TRBV7-6	many	TRBJ2-5	CASSLAPRAQETQYF
12	TRBV7-9	-	TRBJ1-3	CASVPSGNTIYF
13	TRBV2	many	TRBJ2-5	CASSEGSEETQYF
14	TRBV7-8	-	TRBJ1-1	CAWRSPGVNTEAFF
13	TRBV30	-	TRBJ1-2	CAWSVSYPPGYTF
13	TRBV15	many	TRBJ1-2	CATSAPWGYGYTF
14	TRBV5-1	-	TRBJ2-7	CASGLVSVAYEQYF